The 5 T cell receptor beta chains listed next were all sequenced from one sample in a study of T-cell memory formation after mild COVID-19. TCRdb reanalysed the 5' RACE reads using MiXCR and keeps one entry per CDR3 protein. This table has a few hundred thousand distinct CDR3 sequences, approximately 24% appearing once. The material sequenced was PBMCs or a T cell subset sorted from them (not recorded which). The receptors here all came from an adult woman who had mild COVID-19 (a few samples of this study predate the infection). Cell type and time point are not known.

This clonotype was observed a few times. The V and J genes are TRBV7-8 and TRBJ1-2, with 7 bases that match TRBD1. The V and J ends lost 1 base and 4 bases, in that order; junction bases with no gene match: 18. CDR1 is SGHVS and CDR2 is FQNEAQ in the germline V gene. The CDR3 totals 19 residues. CDR3 sequence (DNA): TGTGCCAGCAGCTTAGTAGCGGCCAGGGGGACCGCCTTTACCTATGGCTACACCTTC. Residues: CASSLVAARGTAFTYGYTF.

This clonotype appeared a few times. This rearrangement joins TRBV9 to TRBJ2-2; D is unresolved. CDR3 length: 15 residues. V was cut by 4 bases and J by 3 bases, with 13 bases left in between. Germline CDR1 reads SGDLS; CDR2 reads YYNGEE. The CDR3 DNA sequence: TGTGCCAGCAGCCCCTTCGACGGTTACACCGGGGAGCTGTTTTTT. Its protein product is CASSPFDGYTGELFF.

The chain recombines TRBV11-1 with TRBJ2-3, with a tentative D call TRBD2 (6 bases). Germline CDR1 is SGHAT and CDR2 is FQDESV (reference sequence). The CDR3 runs 15 residues. The V end was cut by 5 bases, the J end by 4 bases, with 16 bases between. CDR3 nucleotide sequence: TGTGCCAGCAGCCGGGGGTTAGGGCGCCCAGATACGCAGTATTTT. Its protein product is CASSRGLGRPDTQYF.

The table lists this clonotype with a few counts. This sequence joins TRBV6-5 and TRBJ2-7; TRBD1 aligns across 9 bases. The CDR3 consists of 14 residues. V was pared by 6 bases and J by 5 bases, with 8 bases of the junction left unmatched. CDR1 is MNHEY and CDR2 is SVGAGI in the germline V gene. CDR3 in amino acids: CASREGQGKDEQYF. CDR3 coding DNA: TGTGCCAGCAGAGAGGGACAGGGTAAGGACGAGCAGTACTTC.

The chain uses TRBV5-1 and TRBJ1-2; possible D gene TRBD1, 5 bases. The V end was cut by 4 bases, the J end by 5 bases, with 15 bases between. The CDR3 loop spans 14 amino acids. The germline V gene has CDR1 SGHRS and CDR2 YFSETQ. CDR3 sequence (DNA): TGCGCCAGCAGCCGCCTCACAGGTGATTATGGCTACACCTTC. Its protein is CASSRLTGDYGYTF.